These 13 T cell receptor beta chains came from one sample sequenced in a study of OX40 agonist ivuxolimab in advanced cancers. Generated by immunoSEQ multiplex PCR, the TCRdb table keeps only in-frame clones and is missing some. The data show 65,000 to 95,000 clones, 70% to 90% seen once. Here the sequenced sample was CD4+ or CD8+ T cells sorted from blood, taken in a trial of the OX40 agonist ivuxolimab. Every receptor here comes from an adult with an advanced solid tumor such as melanoma, head and neck, liver or kidney cancer.

This sequence joins TRBV9 and TRBJ2-3, with D maybe TRBD1 (7 bases). The CDR3 runs to 14 residues. The germline CDR1 and CDR2 sequences are SGDLS and YYNGEE. Deletions cut 6 bases from V and 2 bases from J, with 13 bases between. CDR3 coding DNA: TGTGCCAGCACCGCAGGGGGGAACACAGATACGCAGTATTTT. Translated, it gives CASTAGGNTDTQYF.

This chain joins TRBV29-1 and TRBJ2-5; D is uncertain. Trimming removed 3 bases from V and 2 bases from J, with 13 bases in between. CDR3 length equals 14 residues. Per germline, CDR1 SQVTM and CDR2 ANQGSEA. The CDR3 coding sequence is TGCAGCGTTGAGTCGCCTCGAAGACAAGAGACCCAGTACTTC. Encoded protein: CSVESPRRQETQYF.

The chain combines TRBV7-2 with TRBJ2-5; D unclear. Germline values: CDR1 SGHTA, CDR2 FQGNSA. The CDR3 runs 12 residues. The V and J ends lost 1 base and 5 bases respectively, with 5 bases between them. The CDR3 protein is CASSLGSETQYF. CDR3 nucleotide sequence: TGTGCCAGCAGCTTAGGATCGGAGACCCAGTACTTC.

Details on this clone: The same CDR3 can be traced to other DNA sequences in this sample. The rearrangement uses TRBV11-2 and TRBJ1-2; 9 nucleotides line up with TRBD1. After removal of 6 bases from V and 4 bases from J, the junction contained 3 bases not matched to a gene. The germline gives CDR1 SGHAT, CDR2 FQNNGV. The CDR3 covers 13 residues. CDR3 region: CASSPQGAYGYTF. In DNA, the CDR3 is TGTGCCAGCAGTCCACAGGGGGCCTATGGCTACACCTTC. Variable domain in full (rest from reference TRBV11-2 and TRBJ1-2): EAGVAQSPRYKIIEKRQSVAFWCNPISGHATLYWYQQILGQGPKLLIQFQNNGVVDDSQLPKDRFSAERLKGVDSTLKIQPAKLEDSAVYLCASSPQGAYGYTFGSGTRLTVV.

This chain links TRBV4-2 with TRBJ2-1, with a possible D match to TRBD2 (7 bases). The CDR3 totals 16 residues. The germline V and J ends were trimmed by 3 bases and 3 bases, with 15 bases remaining between them. Germline CDR1 reads LGHNA; CDR2 reads YNFKEQ. CDR3: CASSHPGASGYNEQFF. In DNA, the CDR3 is TGTGCCAGCAGCCATCCGGGGGCTAGCGGCTACAATGAGCAGTTCTTC.

V usage is TRBV11-2 and J usage is TRBJ1-4; D gene uncertain. The CDR3 loop spans 13 amino acids. CDR1 SGHAT and CDR2 FQNNGV come from the germline V gene. V was cut by 5 bases and J by 4 bases, with 8 bases left in between. This chain's CDR3 is CASSRGHNEKLFF. CDR3 nucleotide sequence: TGTGCCAGCAGCCGAGGTCATAATGAAAAACTGTTTTTT.

The chain recombines TRBV6-5 with TRBJ1-1, with 7 bases aligning to TRBD1. CDR1 is MNHEY and CDR2 is SVGAGI in the germline V gene. The CDR3 consists of 12 residues. V lost 10 bases, J lost 3 bases, and 5 bases stayed unmatched. DNA of the CDR3: TGTGCCATCGCCGGGACAGACACTGAAGCTTTCTTT. It is translated as CAIAGTDTEAFF.

The chain employs TRBV4-2 and TRBJ1-3; 8 bases are shared with TRBD1. Looked up from germline, CDR1 is LGHNA and CDR2 is YNFKEQ. The CDR3 runs to 15 residues. V shed 0 bases and J 7 bases; nucleotides not matched to a gene: 5. The CDR3 reads CASSQEGGQVNTIYF. The DNA for the CDR3 is TGTGCCAGCAGCCAAGAAGGGGGACAGGTGAACACCATATATTTT.

The V and J genes are TRBV21-1 and TRBJ1-5; the table's D call TRBD1 went unverified against the DNA. TRBV21-1 counts as a pseudogene. This CDR3 is 18 amino acids long. The CDR3 DNA reads TGTGCCAGCAGCAGTTCCCGGACAGGGAGAAATGGCAATCAGCCCCAGCATTTT. Encoded protein: CASSSSRTGRNGNQPQHF.

The chain carries TRBV7-2 and TRBJ1-3, with TRBD1 as a possible D gene (6 bases). The germline CDR1 and CDR2 sequences are SGHTA and FQGNSA. This CDR3 is built from 15 residues. Deletions cut 2 bases from V and 4 bases from J, with 12 bases between. Here the CDR3 DNA reads TGTGCCAGCAGCTTATCGGACAGTCCCGGAAACACCATATATTTT. It translates to CASSLSDSPGNTIYF. Supplemented by reference TRBV7-2 and TRBJ1-3, the full variable domain reads GAGVSQSPSNKVTEKGKDVELRCDPISGHTALYWYRQSLGQGLEFLIYFQGNSAPDKSGLPSDRFSAERTGGSVSTLTIQRTQQEDSAVYLCASSLSDSPGNTIYFGEGSWLTVV.

The chain uses TRBV5-1 and TRBJ1-3; no reliable D call. Germline V gives CDR1 SGHRS, CDR2 YFSETQ. Deletions cut 4 bases from V and 0 bases from J, with 17 bases between. The CDR3 runs 17 residues. CDR3 sequence reads: CASSPTGREDSGNTIYF. Written as DNA, the CDR3 is TGCGCCAGCAGCCCGACGGGGAGGGAGGACTCTGGAAACACCATATATTTT.

The chain couples TRBV14 to TRBJ2-5; D is possibly TRBD2 (7 bases). Per germline, CDR1 SGHDN and CDR2 FVKESK. The CDR3 totals 15 residues. V was clipped by 4 bases and J by 3 bases, with 15 bases between them. CDR3 region: CASSLVGGAKETQYF. CDR3 bases: TGTGCCAGCAGCCTCGTAGGGGGGGCCAAAGAGACCCAGTACTTC.

This clone was counted a few times. V and J are TRBV10-3 and TRBJ2-5; 9 bases fit TRBD2. This CDR3 contains 17 residues. CDR1 and CDR2 (germline): ENHRY, SYGVKD. With 0 bases clipped from V and 2 bases from J, the junction kept 7 bases outside the gene matches. CDR3 region: CAISESPSGETQETQYF. The CDR3 DNA sequence: TGTGCCATCAGTGAGTCCCCTAGCGGGGAAACTCAAGAGACCCAGTACTTC.